This TCR beta chain appears in the sequencing data of a study of T cells after posttransplantation cyclophosphamide. General study points: Later post-transplant blood repertoires were often dominated by donor CD8+ memory clones.

On this clone itself: The antigen is not known.

The germline V gene encodes CDR1 MNHNS and CDR2 SASEGT. CDR3 length: 17 residues. After removal of 0 bases from V and 7 bases from J, the junction contained 4 bases not matched to a gene. Clones were read by immunoSEQ multiplex PCR, and TCRdb kept only the in-frame ones, dropping some. The table includes 20,000 or so clones, 75% to 90% detected once. Sampled 1 year posttransplant, controls received myeloablative marrow transplants, methotrexate and a calcineurin inhibitor. The rearrangement joins TRBV6-1 to TRBJ2-1; TRBD2 agrees at 15 bases. This specimen consisted of PBMCs, obtained 359 days after allogeneic stem cell transplant with calcineurin inhibitor and methotrexate. This TCR derives from a female patient between 30 and 40 years old who received an allogeneic stem cell transplant from an unrelated donor, was CMV-positive, and had acute and chronic GVHD. Some of the T cells might come from the graft donor. The DNA of the CDR3 is TGTGCCAGCAGTGAAGCGTGGGGGACTAGCGGGAGGAATGAGCAGTTCTTC. Translation gives CASSEAWGTSGRNEQFF.